This TCR beta chain came from a study of shared T cell receptors in the human thymus. The table came from immunoSEQ multiplex PCR; TCRdb's copy has only in-frame clones and leaves some out. The sample shows 500,000 to 550,000 clones, about four fifths of them seen only once. Germline V gene lookup returns CDR1 KGHSH and CDR2 LQKENI. The ends were cut back, 3 bases at V and 1 base at J, with 9 bases in the middle. This CDR3 contains 14 residues. In addition, the sample was reused for a study of human thymus T cells. Turning to that study: The people who donated were healthy Finnish babies having corrective surgery for congenital heart defects. Resections that were taken during corrective heart surgery supplied the thymus tissue. Thymic and blood repertoires appeared to carry a bias in their V and J gene usage. Overlap was high between thymic repertoires from unrelated individuals, as reported in related research.

This TCR was sampled from a boy in the first two years of life with a congenital heart defect. Specimen: thymocytes. This chain joins TRBV18 and TRBJ1-1; a possible D gene is TRBD1 (5 bases). The CDR3 spells CASSPTRENTEAFF. The CDR3 nucleotides are TGTGCCAGCTCACCGACCAGGGAGAACACTGAAGCTTTCTTT.